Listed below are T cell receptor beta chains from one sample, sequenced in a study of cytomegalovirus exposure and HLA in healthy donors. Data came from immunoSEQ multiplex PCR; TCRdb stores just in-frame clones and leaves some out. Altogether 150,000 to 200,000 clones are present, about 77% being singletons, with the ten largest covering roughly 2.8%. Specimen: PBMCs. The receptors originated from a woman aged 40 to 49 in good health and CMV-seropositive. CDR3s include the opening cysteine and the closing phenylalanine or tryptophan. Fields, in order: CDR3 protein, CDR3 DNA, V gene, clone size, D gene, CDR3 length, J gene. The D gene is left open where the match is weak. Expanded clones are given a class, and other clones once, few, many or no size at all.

CDR3: CASSSETVYNSPLHF
DNA: TGTGCCAGCAGTTCAGAGACAGTCTATAATTCACCCCTCCACTTT
V: TRBV28
size: NA
D: NA
length: 15
J: TRBJ1-6

CDR3: CASRDVGGDTQYF
DNA: TGTGCCAGCCGGGACGTGGGAGGAGATACGCAGTATTTT
V: TRBV2
size: NA
D: NA
length: 13
J: TRBJ2-3

CDR3: CASSELSGADEAFF
DNA: TGTGCCAGCAGTGAACTCTCAGGGGCGGATGAAGCTTTCTTT
V: TRBV2
size: NA
D: NA
length: 14
J: TRBJ1-1

CDR3: CASSSVGTGSYEQYF
DNA: TGTGCCAGCAGCTCAGTCGGGACAGGGAGCTACGAGCAGTACTTC
V: TRBV11-3
size: NA
D: TRBD1
length: 15
J: TRBJ2-7

CDR3: CASSQGPGGTAEAFF
DNA: TGCGCCAGCAGCCAAGGACCCGGGGGGACGGCTGAAGCTTTCTTT
V: TRBV4-3
size: NA
D: NA
length: 15
J: TRBJ1-1

CDR3: CASSILGDYGYTF
DNA: TGTGCCAGTAGCATTCTAGGGGACTATGGCTACACCTTC
V: TRBV19
size: NA
D: NA
length: 13
J: TRBJ1-2

CDR3: CASREGLNYGYTF
DNA: TGCGCCAGCAGGGAGGGTCTTAACTATGGCTACACCTTC
V: TRBV5-1
size: once
D: NA
length: 13
J: TRBJ1-2

CDR3: CSGTGQGIEQFF
DNA: TGCAGCGGGACGGGACAGGGAATTGAGCAGTTCTTC
V: TRBV29-1
size: NA
D: TRBD1
length: 12
J: TRBJ2-1

CDR3: CASSRSSSNTEAFF
DNA: TGTGCCAGCAGTCGTTCGTCGTCGAACACTGAAGCTTTCTTT
V: TRBV6-5
size: NA
D: NA
length: 14
J: TRBJ1-1

CDR3: CASSFSDSFRELFF
DNA: TGCGCCAGCAGCTTTTCCGACTCCTTCCGGGAGCTGTTTTTT
V: TRBV5-1
size: NA
D: NA
length: 14
J: TRBJ2-2

CDR3: CAINPAGGYNEQFF
DNA: TGTGCCATCAACCCGGCGGGAGGGTACAATGAGCAGTTCTTC
V: TRBV10-3
size: NA
D: TRBD2
length: 14
J: TRBJ2-1

CDR3: CASSYPRQGGPLEQYF
DNA: TGTGCCAGCAGTTACCCAAGACAGGGTGGGCCCCTGGAGCAGTACTTC
V: TRBV6-5
size: NA
D: TRBD1
length: 16
J: TRBJ2-7

CDR3: CASSPPTSGGNNEQFF
DNA: TGTGCCAGCTCACCCCCCACTAGCGGAGGTAACAATGAGCAGTTCTTC
V: TRBV18
size: NA
D: TRBD2
length: 16
J: TRBJ2-1

CDR3: CASSFQGNNEKLFF
DNA: TGCGCCAGCAGCTTCCAGGGGAATAATGAAAAACTGTTTTTT
V: TRBV5-1
size: NA
D: NA
length: 14
J: TRBJ1-4

CDR3: CASSLLGLSYNEQFF
DNA: TGCGCCAGCAGCCTCCTGGGACTTTCCTACAATGAGCAGTTCTTC
V: TRBV4-1
size: NA
D: NA
length: 15
J: TRBJ2-1

CDR3: CASSISGASAGEREQYF
DNA: TGTGCCAGTAGTATTAGTGGGGCCTCGGCGGGAGAGAGAGAGCAGTACTTC
V: TRBV19
size: NA
D: TRBD2
length: 17
J: TRBJ2-7